What follows describes a single T cell receptor (beta chain). Trimming removed 3 bases at V and 9 bases at J, with 9 bases between. The CDR3 covers 12 residues. Germline CDR1 SGHTA, CDR2 FQGNSA. This sample was included in a study of blood T cells in healthy people across ages. Then a second PCR, running about 6 to 12 cycles, was carried out with a sample-barcoded 5' primer and a J-beta primer mix. TCRdb passed the 5' RACE reads through MiXCR, listing each CDR3 protein once. The table records around 1.5 million distinct CDR3 sequences, roughly 60% of them present only once. The chain joins TRBV7-2 to TRBJ2-1; D might be TRBD2 (6 bases). Sample: blood. This receptor was obtained from a man between 18 and 35 years old in good health. As DNA, the CDR3 is TGTGCCAGCAGCTTGGACTATCTTGAGCAGTTCTTC. The encoded protein is CASSLDYLEQFF. The full variable domain, in which reference TRBV7-2 and TRBJ2-1 provide the parts outside the CDR3, is GAGVSQSPSNKVTEKGKDVELRCDPISGHTALYWYRQSLGQGLEFLIYFQGNSAPDKSGLPSDRFSAERTGGSVSTLTIQRTQQEDSAVYLCASSLDYLEQFFGPGTRLTVL.